This passage covers 21 T cell receptor beta chains from one sample sequenced in a study of TIL therapy for anti-PD-1-resistant metastatic lung cancer. As for time point: pre-treatment sample, taken before nivolumab and TIL therapy. Most excised metastases sampled were pleural nodules or supraclavicular lymph nodes. Sequencing used immunoSEQ v3. Produced via immunoSEQ multiplex PCR; TCRdb's table is partial and in-frame only. The sample lists around 26,000 clones, approximately 63% occurring once. Sequenced material: tumor tissue, taken at baseline. Receptor source: a woman between 30 and 85 years old with non-small cell lung cancer.

This chain joins TRBV27 and TRBJ2-3, with 9 bases fitting TRBD2. From germline, CDR1 is MNHEY and CDR2 SMNVEV (reference sequence). With V trimmed by 4 bases and J by 2 bases, 19 bases remained unmatched. This CDR3 has 20 amino acids. CDR3 in amino acids: CASSSPSGTRRRPFTDTQYF. CDR3 sequence (DNA): TGTGCCAGCAGTTCCCCTAGCGGGACTAGGAGACGTCCGTTCACAGATACGCAGTATTTT.

A few counts support this clone. V gene TRBV28 combines with J gene TRBJ2-1; 12 bases align to TRBD2. V dropped 5 bases and J dropped 0; count of bases not matched to a gene: 2. This CDR3 is built from 16 residues. Germline CDR1 reads MDHEN; CDR2 reads SYDVKM. The CDR3 DNA is TGTGCCAGCAGTCTACTAGCGGGAGGCTCCTACAATGAGCAGTTCTTC. This translates into CASSLLAGGSYNEQFF.

This clone is termed medium-sized. The chain is built from TRBV30 and TRBJ1-1; D is possibly TRBD1 (6 bases). From germline, CDR1 is GTSNPN and CDR2 SVGIG (reference sequence). CDR3 length equals 13 residues. Trimming removed 2 bases from V and 1 base from J, with 8 bases in between. As DNA, the CDR3 is TGTGCCTGGAGTCTGACAGGGAACACTGAAGCTTTCTTT. Translating gives CAWSLTGNTEAFF.

In the case of this clone: The sample contains more than one DNA sequence encoding this CDR3. V usage is TRBV7-9 and J usage is TRBJ1-1; no clear D gene. Germline V lookup: CDR1 SEHNR, CDR2 FQNEAQ (reference sequence). The CDR3 consists of 13 residues. V lost 2 bases, J lost 0 bases, and 4 bases lay in between. CDR3 DNA: TGTGCCAGCAGCTTACAGATGAACACTGAAGCTTTCTTT. It yields the protein CASSLQMNTEAFF.

This clone appeared once. This chain joins TRBV5-1 and TRBJ2-1; 7 bases align to TRBD2. The CDR3 has 14 amino acids. The germline CDR1 and CDR2 sequences are SGHRS and YFSETQ. V was pared by 6 bases and J by 9 bases, with 12 bases of the junction left unmatched. For the CDR3, the DNA is TGCGCCAGCACCCCAGTGGCGGGAGCAGCTGAGCAGTTCTTC. Amino acid sequence: CASTPVAGAAEQFF. Full variable domain (missing parts from reference TRBV5-1 and TRBJ2-1): KAGVTQTPRYLIKTRGQQVTLSCSPISGHRSVSWYQQTPGQGLQFLFEYFSETQRNKGNFPGRFSGRQFSNSRSEMNVSTLELGDSALYLCASTPVAGAAEQFFGPGTRLTVL.

The CDR3 sequence: CASNLAGGDNEQFF. The CDR3 region has the DNA TGTGCCAGCAACCTAGCGGGAGGGGACAATGAGCAGTTCTTC. The V call is TRBV7-2, the J call TRBJ2-1; 12 nucleotides match TRBD2. Per germline, CDR1 SGHTA and CDR2 FQGNSA. The V segment lost 7 bases and the J segment 5 bases; nucleotides outside the gene matches: 3. This CDR3 comprises 14 residues. Using reference TRBV7-2 and TRBJ2-1 for the parts outside the CDR3, the full variable domain is GAGVSQSPSNKVTEKGKDVELRCDPISGHTALYWYRQSLGQGLEFLIYFQGNSAPDKSGLPSDRFSAERTGGSVSTLTIQRTQQEDSAVYLCASNLAGGDNEQFFGPGTRLTVL.

This clone was found a few times. The gene calls are TRBV19 and TRBJ1-2, with D possibly matching TRBD1 (5 bases). This CDR3 has 14 amino acids. Germline V gene lookup returns CDR1 LNHDA and CDR2 SQIVND (reference sequence). V was cut by 10 bases and J by 8 bases, with 23 bases left in between. CDR3 in DNA: TGTGCCACGGGGCAGGCGATCGGCGGTAGAGGCTACACCTTC. Its protein is CATGQAIGGRGYTF. Drawing the rest from reference TRBV19 and TRBJ1-2, the complete variable domain is DGGITQSPKYLFRKEGQNVTLSCEQNLNHDAMYWYRQDPGQGLRLIYYSQIVNDFQKGDIAEGYSVSREKKESFPLTVTSAQKNPTAFYLCATGQAIGGRGYTFGSGTRLTVV.

This rearrangement joins TRBV11-3 to TRBJ2-2, with 10 bases lining up with TRBD2. The CDR3 loop spans 17 amino acids. Germline loops: CDR1 SGHNT, CDR2 YENEEA. V shed 5 bases and J 4 bases; nucleotides not matched to a gene: 10. The DNA of the CDR3 is TGTGCCAGCAGCCCGTTTCTAGGACTAGCGGTCACCGGGGAGCTGTTTTTT. Translation: CASSPFLGLAVTGELFF.

The V gene is TRBV5-1, the J gene TRBJ2-7, with 11 bases lining up with TRBD1. Germline values: CDR1 SGHRS, CDR2 YFSETQ. J lost 6 bases, V lost 4 bases, and 12 bases had no gene match. The CDR3 contains 16 residues. CDR3: CASSQIAGQGAVEQYF. DNA of the CDR3: TGCGCCAGCAGCCAGATAGCCGGACAGGGGGCGGTCGAGCAGTACTTC.

V usage is TRBV27 and J usage is TRBJ2-3; 7 bases match TRBD2. CDR3 length equals 14 residues. Trimming took 6 bases from V and 8 from J; bases not matched to a gene: 11. From germline, CDR1 is MNHEY and CDR2 SMNVEV (reference sequence). The CDR3 nucleotides read TGTGCCAGCAGCCTGGGTTTTACGGGGGGTACGCAGTATTTT. Amino acids: CASSLGFTGGTQYF.

This clone has just a few counts. The chain joins TRBV29-1 to TRBJ2-1, with D hard to call. Trimming stripped 7 bases from V and 9 bases from J, with 13 bases between. Germline-derived CDR1 and CDR2 are SQVTM and ANQGSEA. The CDR3 extends over 11 amino acids. CDR3 sequence (DNA): TGCAGCGCCTGGCTGCGAGGTGAGCAGTTCTTC. As protein: CSAWLRGEQFF.

This clone showed up just a few times. The rearrangement uses TRBV10-3 and TRBJ2-1, with TRBD2 identical over 10 bases. Germline V gene data show CDR1 as ENHRY and CDR2 as SYGVKD. V gave up 3 bases and J gave up 7 bases; unmatched junction bases: 9. The CDR3 spans 16 residues. CDR3 sequence (DNA): TGTGCCATCAGTGACCCTAGCGGGAGTAGTCTAAATGAGCAGTTCTTC. It translates to CAISDPSGSSLNEQFF.

This clone was seen a few times. The chain carries TRBV29-1 and TRBJ2-7, with a tentative D call TRBD1 (6 bases). Between the trimmed V and J ends, which lost 7 bases and 3 bases, there was a span of 10 bases. Looked up from germline, CDR1 is SQVTM and CDR2 is ANQGSEA. There are 11 residues in the CDR3. The CDR3 bases are TGCAGCGGCCAAGGGGGCTACGAGCAGTACTTC. This sequence encodes CSGQGGYEQYF.

This clone appeared a few times. V usage is TRBV5-1 and J usage is TRBJ2-2; D ambiguous. This CDR3 has 15 residues. Germline CDR1 is SGHRS and CDR2 is YFSETQ. V was cut by 0 bases and J by 0 bases, with 6 bases left in between. CDR3 coding DNA: TGCGCCAGCAGCTTGGCGGAGACGAACACCGGGGAGCTGTTTTTT. This codes for CASSLAETNTGELFF.

The chain joins TRBV5-6 to TRBJ2-1, with 16 nucleotides matching TRBD2. This CDR3 has 14 amino acids. V lost 4 bases to trimming and J lost 10 bases; unmatched junction nucleotides: 2. Germline lookup yields CDR1 SGHDT and CDR2 YYEEEE. This chain's CDR3 is CASSTGLAGGEQFF. CDR3 sequence (DNA): TGTGCCAGCAGCACGGGACTAGCGGGAGGGGAGCAGTTCTTC.

The genes are TRBV5-8 and TRBJ1-1; D is possibly TRBD1 (5 bases). The V gene lost 0 bases and the J gene lost 1 base, with 13 bases spanning the gap. Germline assignment: CDR1 SGHTS and CDR2 YDEGEE. This CDR3 has 16 amino acids. CDR3: CASSLGLGGTNTEAFF. The CDR3 nucleotides read TGTGCCAGCAGCTTGGGGCTGGGGGGAACGAACACTGAAGCTTTCTTT.

The rearrangement joins TRBV6-1 to TRBJ2-7, with 9 bases aligning to TRBD2. Germline CDR1 MNHNS, CDR2 SASEGT. Trimming removed 6 bases from V and 5 bases from J; junction bases left unmatched: 11. The CDR3 is 15 amino acids. The DNA for the CDR3 is TGTGCCAGCAGGTATGGGGCTAGCGGGAAGAACGAGCAGTACTTC. As protein: CASRYGASGKNEQYF.

The chain has TRBV28 and TRBJ2-5, with 8 bases fitting TRBD2. CDR3 size: 14 residues. V shed 6 bases and J 6 bases; nucleotides not matched to a gene: 9. Germline V gives CDR1 MDHEN, CDR2 SYDVKM. The CDR3 DNA sequence: TGTGCCAGCAGCCGACGGGGGGGGTTCAAGACCCAGTACTTC. Encoded protein: CASSRRGGFKTQYF.

This clone has more than one count but fewer than ten. The chain is built from TRBV6-5 and TRBJ2-7; TRBD2 matches at 10 bases. CDR3 length: 15 amino acids. Germline V CDR1 and CDR2: MNHEY, SVGAGI. V dropped 7 bases and J dropped 6; count of bases not matched to a gene: 12. The CDR3 spells CASTASGSQRREQYF. The CDR3 coding sequence is TGTGCCAGCACCGCTAGCGGGAGTCAGAGGCGCGAGCAGTACTTC.

In this sample, this clone turned up a few times. The chain uses TRBV5-1 and TRBJ2-3; TRBD2 is a possible D gene (5 bases). There are 14 residues in the CDR3. Germline assignment: CDR1 SGHRS and CDR2 YFSETQ. V lost 2 bases, J lost 2 bases, and 9 bases lay in between. This chain's CDR3 is CASSLGGYTDTQYF. The CDR3, as DNA: TGCGCCAGCAGCTTAGGAGGTTACACAGATACGCAGTATTTT. The full variable domain, with the rest looked up from reference TRBV5-1 and TRBJ2-3, is KAGVTQTPRYLIKTRGQQVTLSCSPISGHRSVSWYQQTPGQGLQFLFEYFSETQRNKGNFPGRFSGRQFSNSRSEMNVSTLELGDSALYLCASSLGGYTDTQYFGPGTRLTVL.

The CDR3 DNA reads as TGTGCCAGCAGCTCTGACGGACAGGGGGGCACAGATACGCAGTATTTT. Amino acid sequence: CASSSDGQGGTDTQYF. The rearrangement joins TRBV11-3 to TRBJ2-3, with 10 bases fitting TRBD1. Looked up from germline, CDR1 is SGHNT and CDR2 is YENEEA. V lost 4 bases and J lost 1; bases outside the gene matches: 5. The CDR3 is 16 amino acids.